Following are 14 T cell receptor beta chains from one sample sequenced in a study of CD8 T cells in ankylosing spondylitis. A single record per CDR3 protein comes from TCRdb applying MiXCR to the 5' RACE reads. The sample includes 450,000 to 550,000 distinct CDR3 sequences, approximately 5% of them seen just once. Antigens of these TCRs are unknown. Study-level findings and limits: Characteristic of ankylosing spondylitis blood, it appeared, was a TCR beta motif comprising roughly eight highly homologous variants.

Sequencing used blood, either unsorted or a sorted T cell fraction (not recorded which). These receptors were obtained from a male donor with ankylosing spondylitis.

This chain links TRBV2 with TRBJ1-5, with 8 bases identical to TRBD1. CDR3 length equals 13 residues. V trimming: 4 bases; J trimming: 7 bases; junction bases outside the gene matches: 3. Per the germline V gene, CDR1 is SNHLY and CDR2 is FYNNEI. DNA for the CDR3: TGTGCCAGCAGTGTAGACAGGGGACAGCCCCAGCATTTT. As protein: CASSVDRGQPQHF.

This clonotype was seen more than once but under ten times. The V call is TRBV11-2, the J call TRBJ2-2; D not certain. Trimming cost V 0 bases and J 1 base, with 6 bases left between them. CDR3 length: 15 residues. Germline V gene lookup returns CDR1 SGHAT and CDR2 FQNNGV. In DNA, the CDR3 is TGTGCCAGCAGCTTAGATATGAGGAACACCGGGGAGCTGTTTTTT. This translates into CASSLDMRNTGELFF.

This clonotype has a count of ten or more. This chain joins TRBV20-1 and TRBJ1-6; D is possibly TRBD1 (5 bases). This CDR3 contains 14 residues. Germline V gene lookup returns CDR1 DFQATT and CDR2 SNEGSKA (reference sequence). V was shortened by 3 bases and J by 7 bases, with 13 bases between the two germline ends. CDR3 nucleotides: TGCAGTGCTAGGAACAGCGGGGACAATTCACCCCTCCACTTT. Protein product: CSARNSGDNSPLHF.

The table lists this clonotype with many counts. This chain joins TRBV4-3 and TRBJ1-4; D remains unclear. Germline loops: CDR1 LGHNA, CDR2 YSLEER. Trimming removed 1 base at V and 7 bases at J, with 10 bases between. The CDR3 runs to 14 residues. This CDR3 is CASSQGSLSEKLFF. The CDR3 coding sequence is TGCGCCAGCAGCCAAGGAAGTCTTTCTGAAAAACTGTTTTTT.

This clonotype was detected many times. The J gene is TRBJ1-5, the V gene TRBV29-1; no reliable D call. Germline lookup yields CDR1 SQVTM and CDR2 ANQGSEA. Between the trimmed V and J ends, which lost 5 bases and 2 bases, there was a span of 16 bases. This CDR3 has 15 residues. This CDR3 is CSVSTARSGNQPQHF. The CDR3 bases are TGCAGCGTTTCTACCGCCCGGAGTGGCAATCAGCCCCAGCATTTT.

The V gene is TRBV11-2, the J gene TRBJ2-1, with TRBD1 matching 7 bases. CDR1 is SGHAT, CDR2 FQNNGV, per germline. The length of the CDR3 is 15 residues. J gave up 10 bases and V 0 bases, and 9 bases lay outside the gene matches. The CDR3 DNA reads TGTGCCAGCAGCTTAGATCTGCAGGGGGAATGGGAGCAGTTCTTC. It translates to CASSLDLQGEWEQFF.

This clonotype has a handful of counts. This chain connects TRBV4-3 to TRBJ2-5, with 8 bases matching TRBD2. The CDR3 has 18 amino acids. CDR1 LGHNA and CDR2 YSLEER come from the germline V gene. V lost 0 bases and J lost 5; bases outside the gene matches: 14. The CDR3 here is CASSQDAGDRGGRETQYF. In nucleotides, the CDR3 is TGCGCCAGCAGCCAAGACGCTGGGGATCGGGGGGGCCGTGAGACCCAGTACTTC.

The sample holds many counts of this clonotype. This chain uses TRBV9 with TRBJ2-5, with 10 bases aligning to TRBD2. Losses at the gene ends were 3 bases for V and 4 bases for J; bases not matched to a gene: 6. This CDR3 contains 15 residues. Germline loops: CDR1 SGDLS, CDR2 YYNGEE. CDR3 sequence: CASSGSGGASETQYF. The CDR3 coding sequence is TGTGCCAGCAGCGGCAGCGGGGGGGCCTCAGAGACCCAGTACTTC. The variable domain in full, completed from reference TRBV9 and TRBJ2-5, reads DSGVTQTPKHLITATGQRVTLRCSPRSGDLSVYWYQQSLDQGLQFLIQYYNGEERAKGNILERFSAQQFPDLHSELNLSSLELGDSALYFCASSGSGGASETQYFGPGTRLLVL.

The V and J genes are TRBV6-2 or TRBV6-3 and TRBJ2-7, with D possibly matching TRBD2 (6 bases). The V end was cut by 7 bases, the J end by 7 bases, with 20 bases between. Germline lookup yields CDR1 MNHEY and CDR2 SVGEGT. This CDR3 contains 14 residues. DNA of the CDR3: TGTGCCAGCAATCCCCCCGGGCCCGCGGGAGAGCAGTACTTC. This encodes CASNPPGPAGEQYF.

This clonotype was recorded many times. At one boundary the junction diverges from the germline segment, which might be a read error. The chain employs TRBV7-7 and TRBJ1-1; D gene ambiguous. Looked up from germline, CDR1 is SSHAT and CDR2 is FNYEAQ (reference sequence). The CDR3 runs 13 residues. The CDR3 protein is CASSPLRNTEAFF. The DNA of the CDR3 is TGTGCTAGCAGCCCCCTGAGGAACACTGAAGCTTTCTTT.

This clonotype has a count of ten or more. The rearrangement joins TRBV7-2 to TRBJ2-7; 12 bases are shared with TRBD2. J gave up 7 bases and V 5 bases, and 12 bases lay outside the gene matches. The V gene's germline CDR1 is SGHTA and CDR2 FQGNSA. CDR3 length equals 16 residues. CDR3 region: CASSPATSGRGIEQYF. Here the CDR3 DNA reads TGTGCCAGCAGCCCGGCGACTAGCGGGAGAGGAATTGAGCAGTACTTC.

This clonotype was counted ten times or more. V usage is TRBV29-1 and J usage is TRBJ1-4, with D perhaps TRBD1 (5 bases). Germline V gives CDR1 SQVTM, CDR2 ANQGSEA. Deletions cut 4 bases from V and 8 bases from J, with 11 bases between. There are 12 residues in the CDR3. The CDR3: CSVAKQGEKLFF. For the CDR3, the DNA is TGCAGCGTTGCTAAGCAGGGAGAAAAACTGTTTTTT.

Many counts were recorded for this clonotype. V usage is TRBV29-1 and J usage is TRBJ2-1; TRBD2 matches 7 bases. Trimming took 3 bases from V and 5 from J; bases not matched to a gene: 10. The CDR3 loop spans 15 amino acids. Germline values: CDR1 SQVTM, CDR2 ANQGSEA. The CDR3: CSVDHRLAADNEQFF. The CDR3 DNA reads as TGCAGCGTTGATCACAGGCTAGCGGCCGACAATGAGCAGTTCTTC.

This clonotype was counted many times. The V gene is TRBV28, the J gene TRBJ1-5; D not certain. The CDR3 consists of 14 residues. V was trimmed by 3 bases and J by 10 bases, leaving 16 bases between them. Germline CDR1 reads MDHEN; CDR2 reads SYDVKM. CDR3 DNA: TGTGCCAGCAGTTTTGCCGGGATCGGGTACCCCCAGCATTTT. Translation: CASSFAGIGYPQHF.